This TCR beta chain was captured by sequencing in a study of blood T cell repertoires in COVID-19. Per the original data handling: Researchers report that nucleated cell counts were estimated from reference gene primer amplification. Data came from immunoSEQ multiplex PCR; TCRdb stores just in-frame clones and leaves some out. That table gives V, J and clone size, and the DNA gave D and trimming. The sample includes 95,000 to 100,000 clones, around 85% of them seen just once. Trimming pared 2 bases from V and 7 bases from J, leaving 14 bases between. Germline-derived CDR1 and CDR2 are GTSNPN and SVGIG (reference sequence). The CDR3 totals 13 residues.

This receptor was taken from a woman in her 70s with active or convalescent COVID-19. This rearrangement joins TRBV30 to TRBJ1-1, with a weak D call TRBD1 (5 bases). The sequenced material came from peripheral blood. The CDR3 region is CAWSFKGVSEAFF. In nucleotides, the CDR3 is TGTGCCTGGAGTTTCAAAGGGGTGAGTGAAGCTTTCTTT.